A selection of T cell receptor beta chains follows, all from one sample in a study of T-cell reconstitution after alpha-beta-depleted transplantation in children. TCRdb itself ran the PCR reads through MiXCR, one entry per CDR3 protein. The data contain roughly 66,000 distinct CDR3 sequences, just under 5% of them singletons. The source was PBMCs, mostly from graft donor cells, collected 180 days after TCRalphabeta/CD19-depleted stem cell transplant. Every receptor here comes from a boy younger than two who had a stem cell transplant for acute myeloid leukemia, so the T cells may come from the graft donor. Each CDR3 is given without its conserved first and last residue. Only part of the rows carry a size: once, few, many, or a class if the clone is expanded.

TRBV7-9,many,TRBJ2-3,ASSLFETFSTDTQY
TRBV3-1,many,TRBJ2-1,ASSPGGGGGGAYNEQF
TRBV7-2,many,TRBJ1-1,ASSLGTGVVNTEAF
TRBV12-3/TRBV12-4,many,TRBJ1-5,ASSLSRSLNSNQPQH
TRBV5-1,many,TRBJ1-5,ASRATGHNQPQH
TRBV4-3,many,TRBJ1-5,ASSQEQRTGPQH
TRBV5-1,many,TRBJ2-5,ASSPPSPETQY
TRBV7-6,NA,TRBJ1-2,ASSLANRPANYGYT
TRBV4-2,many,TRBJ2-1,ASSQGDWVANYNEQF
TRBV5-1,many,TRBJ1-1,ASSLGVEAF
TRBV5-1,many,TRBJ2-1,ASSYRGRLDEQF
TRBV5-1,many,TRBJ2-5,ASSWSGTSGEETQY
TRBV20-1,many,TRBJ1-6,SARDIQPAYNSPLH
TRBV9,many,TRBJ1-2,ASSARTGEGYT
TRBV5-1,many,TRBJ1-3,ASSRDRVKGSGNTIY
TRBV19,many,TRBJ1-1,ASSIFPQNTEAF
TRBV10-3,many,TRBJ2-7,ATTWGQADYEQY
TRBV20-1,many,TRBJ1-3,SARVGSSGNTIY
TRBV20-1,many,TRBJ1-5,SARRRSGGQPQH
TRBV4-3,many,TRBJ2-3,ASSHQTATDTQY
TRBV5-4,many,TRBJ2-7,ASSGATDYEQY
TRBV7-9,many,TRBJ2-1,ASSSSGYNEQF
TRBV5-1,many,TRBJ2-2,ASSFPRDGELF
TRBV20-1,many,TRBJ2-6,SARLLTGANVLT
TRBV27,many,TRBJ1-2,ASSPTRAYGYT
TRBV6-5,many,TRBJ2-5,ASSSTRLAQY
TRBV12-3/TRBV12-4,many,TRBJ2-1,ASSLASGWNEQF
TRBV4-3,many,TRBJ1-2,ASSQVRDRGNYGYT
TRBV28,many,TRBJ2-2,ASTLGIGELF
TRBV5-1,many,TRBJ1-6,ASSLAAGNSPLH
TRBV7-2,many,TRBJ1-4,ASSYMGFYNEKLF
TRBV7-9,many,TRBJ2-1,ASSASGVTGIGQF
TRBV6-5,many,TRBJ1-4,ATSARGATNEKLF
TRBV24-1,many,TRBJ1-4,ATSEFTGTGDEKLF
TRBV24-1,many,TRBJ2-2,ATSDPGIGRSTGELF
TRBV21-1,many,TRBJ1-6,ASSKGGRGNSPLH
TRBV29-1,many,TRBJ1-2,SVADTGGGGGYT
TRBV29-1,many,TRBJ1-1,SVVVHRFPNPAF
TRBV2,NA,TRBJ2-2,AFSSGSIGEPNTGELF
TRBV7-2,many,TRBJ2-1,ASSQTRRGRGSEQF
TRBV2,NA,TRBJ2-1,TSSDITGLAGAHNEQF
TRBV7-2,many,TRBJ2-1,ASSLIKSSRMYNEQF
TRBV10-3,many,TRBJ2-3,AISERVHTDTQY
TRBV29-1,many,TRBJ1-1,SGGGPVEAF
TRBV12-3/TRBV12-4,many,TRBJ1-2,ASSPSRAPYGYT
TRBV18,many,TRBJ2-3,ASSPGDTQY